This T cell receptor (beta chain) was sequenced for a study of T cells in Graves' hyperthyroidism and ophthalmopathy. RNA transcripts served as the template for amplifying TCR beta CDR3 regions. The HTBI primer set was used in a first-round RT-PCR of the TCR CDR3. TCRdb processed the multiplex PCR reads anew with MiXCR; each CDR3 protein has one entry. Of about 560,000 distinct CDR3 sequences listed, approximately 14% were seen once; the top ten hold around 7.8%. V was pared by 1 base and J by 8 bases, with 13 bases between. This CDR3 is built from 14 residues. The germline V gene encodes CDR1 LGHDT and CDR2 YNNKEL (reference sequence).

This receptor was obtained from a woman aged 25 to 39 with Graves' hyperthyroidism. The sample consisted of blood. The chain links TRBV3-1 to TRBJ2-3, with a weak D call TRBD2 (6 bases). CDR3 amino acids: CASSQVNQRATQYF. The CDR3 region has the DNA TGTGCCAGCAGCCAAGTGAATCAGCGGGCTACGCAGTATTTT.